This T cell receptor (beta chain) was captured by sequencing in a study of cytomegalovirus exposure and HLA in healthy donors. Overall study results and limits: Near-uniform donor sequencing depth was presumed by presence/absence analyses. Productive rates of about 87% or about 30% were seen for most TCR beta V segments in an earlier analysis.

CDR1 and CDR2 (germline): MNHNY, SVGAGI (reference sequence). There are 14 residues in the CDR3. The V gene end was trimmed by 2 bases and the J gene end by 5 bases; junction bases not matched to a gene: 5. 13 Jbeta primers and 60 Vbeta primers were used for the PCR. Measured with immunoSEQ multiplex PCR; TCRdb has only the in-frame clones, and not every one. This sample contains tens of thousands of clones. Of note for this clone: The antigen is not known.

This receptor was obtained from a male donor in good health and CMV-seronegative. V and J are TRBV6-6 and TRBJ2-5, with 7 positions matching TRBD2. Source material: PBMCs. In DNA form, the CDR3 reads TGTGCCAGCAGTTACGGGGGGGGTGGGGAGACCCAGTACTTC. Protein sequence: CASSYGGGGETQYF.